These T cell receptor beta chains were read from a single sample in a study of T-cell memory formation after mild COVID-19. Each CDR3 protein gets one entry after TCRdb re-called the 5' RACE reads with MiXCR. This sample yields hundreds of thousands of distinct CDR3 sequences, of which around 20% are seen a single time; about 8.1% belongs to the top ten. Sequencing was carried out using PBMCs or a T cell subset sorted from them (not recorded which). These receptors were taken from an adult woman who had mild COVID-19 (a few samples of this study predate the infection). Cell type and time point are not known. Both conserved end residues are part of each CDR3. The order of the fields is V gene, CDR3 protein.

V gene: TRBV6-1
CDR3 protein: CASRFSNQPQHF

V gene: TRBV12-3/TRBV12-4
CDR3 protein: CASSLMDRVGYTF

V gene: TRBV11-3
CDR3 protein: CASSLRAAGVYADTQYF

V gene: TRBV15
CDR3 protein: CATSRVAGGDIQYF

V gene: TRBV6-6
CDR3 protein: CASSYWTGELFF

V gene: TRBV4-2
CDR3 protein: CASSQSEGAGRNEQYF

V gene: TRBV5-1
CDR3 protein: CASSLGEWYGSPLHF

V gene: TRBV6-1
CDR3 protein: CASSEHLRLSSGELFF

V gene: TRBV9
CDR3 protein: CASSVEGNTGELFF

V gene: TRBV7-8
CDR3 protein: CASSLTRTGQGNYGYTF

V gene: TRBV18
CDR3 protein: CASSPDRANPEAFF

V gene: TRBV6-5
CDR3 protein: CASSYLGHSAKNIQYF

V gene: TRBV12-3/TRBV12-4
CDR3 protein: CASSLGPGQRSYNSPLHF

V gene: TRBV20-1
CDR3 protein: CSARAPGGHRYEQYF

V gene: TRBV6-5
CDR3 protein: CASSYSLADPDTQYF

V gene: TRBV29-1
CDR3 protein: CSVAQNTDTQYF

V gene: TRBV12-3/TRBV12-4
CDR3 protein: CASSEDRGRETQYF

V gene: TRBV6-6
CDR3 protein: CAGLSRGENTEAFF

V gene: TRBV27
CDR3 protein: CASRVLGLNTEAFF

V gene: TRBV29-1
CDR3 protein: CSATPGVGSYEQYF

V gene: TRBV7-8
CDR3 protein: CASSLSPGDRSADEQYF

V gene: TRBV4-3
CDR3 protein: CASSQVAGINSYEQYF

V gene: TRBV2
CDR3 protein: CAGGSTDTQYF

V gene: TRBV24-1
CDR3 protein: CATSERDGYTGELFF

V gene: TRBV27
CDR3 protein: CASRVAGVGPDTQYF

V gene: TRBV5-1
CDR3 protein: CASSLGGDPGYTF

V gene: TRBV6-5
CDR3 protein: CASSRSWNKDNEQFF

V gene: TRBV7-2
CDR3 protein: CASSLAGSPQETQYF

V gene: TRBV10-3
CDR3 protein: CAISGPTGDGEAFF

V gene: TRBV7-6
CDR3 protein: CASSQGSRSSYNEQFF

V gene: TRBV9
CDR3 protein: CASGGQGETQYF

V gene: TRBV5-1
CDR3 protein: CASSWSRDERRYEQYF

V gene: TRBV7-9
CDR3 protein: CASSLERAAGGYTF